What follows are 16 T cell receptor beta chains derived from one specimen sequenced in a study of T cells after yellow fever vaccination. TCRdb re-called the 5' RACE reads through MiXCR, storing one row per CDR3 protein. The sample lists 100,000 to 150,000 distinct CDR3 sequences, roughly 10% occurring once. The starting material was CD8+ T cells sorted from PBMCs, obtained on the day of the yellow fever booster vaccination. All receptors derive from a man aged 18 to 35 who received the YFV17D yellow fever vaccine.

Judged by abundance, this clonotype is medium-sized (0.01 to 0.1%). This chain connects TRBV6-2 or TRBV6-3 to TRBJ2-1, with 7 bases fitting TRBD1. Germline assignment: CDR1 MNHEY and CDR2 SVGEGT. V trimming: 6 bases; J trimming: 7 bases; junction bases outside the gene matches: 9. The CDR3 consists of 14 residues. In DNA, the CDR3 is TGTGCCAGCAGGGTGGGGACAGTGGGGAATGAGCAGTTCTTC. The encoded protein is CASRVGTVGNEQFF.

CDR3 in DNA: TGCGCCAGCAGCCGTGAGAGCGGGGGGGCCGGGGAGCAGTTCTTC. Translated: CASSRESGGAGEQFF. This sequence joins TRBV4-3 and TRBJ2-1; 10 positions agree with TRBD2. CDR3 length: 15 residues. The J segment lost 10 bases and the V segment lost 4 bases, leaving 10 bases of the junction unmatched. Germline CDR1 and CDR2: LGHNA and YSLEER.

The chain uses TRBV15 and TRBJ2-5, with TRBD1 matching over 9 bases. Germline CDR1 is LNHNV and CDR2 is YYDKDF (reference sequence). Trimming removed 3 bases from V and 2 bases from J; junction bases left unmatched: 4. The CDR3 runs to 15 residues. CDR3 sequence (DNA): TGTGCCACCAGCAGCCCGGGACAGGGTCAAGAGACCCAGTACTTC. Its protein is CATSSPGQGQETQYF.

This clonotype has just a few counts. The chain links TRBV4-3 to TRBJ1-2; perhaps TRBD1 as D (6 bases). Germline CDR1 LGHNA, CDR2 YSLEER. Trimming removed 0 bases at V and 8 bases at J, with 19 bases between. The CDR3 loop spans 16 amino acids. In DNA, the CDR3 is TGCGCCAGCAGCCAAGAGCCCCGGGGGGCAGTAGGGGGCTACACCTTC. Translation: CASSQEPRGAVGGYTF.

A few counts support this clonotype. The chain carries TRBV27 and TRBJ2-1, with 8 bases that match TRBD2. This CDR3 is built from 11 residues. Germline V gene data show CDR1 as MNHEY and CDR2 as SMNVEV (reference sequence). The J segment lost 9 bases and the V segment lost 6 bases, leaving 1 base of the junction unmatched. CDR3 region: CASRAGGEQFF. The CDR3 region has the DNA TGTGCCAGCAGGGCGGGAGGTGAGCAGTTCTTC.

The rearrangement joins TRBV12-3 or TRBV12-4 to TRBJ1-2; the D is unclear. The CDR3 is made up of 13 amino acids. Trimming removed 3 bases from V and 5 bases from J, with 10 bases in between. CDR3 DNA sequence: TGTGCCAGCAGTTTTGGGTTCACGTATGGCTACACCTTC. It translates to CASSFGFTYGYTF.

This clonotype was detected only a few times. The rearrangement uses TRBV5-6 and TRBJ2-5; weak D call: TRBD1 (5 bases). V lost 0 bases, J lost 2 bases, and 17 bases lay in between. Germline loops: CDR1 SGHDT, CDR2 YYEEEE. The CDR3 consists of 17 residues. The CDR3, as DNA: TGTGCCAGCAGCTTGGAAGGATTCGGCAGGGTACAAGAGACCCAGTACTTC. Its translation: CASSLEGFGRVQETQYF.

The rearrangement uses TRBV19 and TRBJ1-5; 8 positions match TRBD1. This CDR3 has 15 residues. Trimming removed 6 bases from V and 2 bases from J; junction bases left unmatched: 6. The V gene's germline CDR1 is LNHDA and CDR2 SQIVND (reference sequence). CDR3 residues: CASSPGQGGNQPQHF. DNA of the CDR3: TGTGCCAGTAGCCCCGGACAGGGAGGCAATCAGCCCCAGCATTTT.

This clonotype was detected only a few times. The chain combines TRBV29-1 with TRBJ2-1; tentatively, D is TRBD1 (6 bases). The CDR3 is made up of 13 amino acids. Trimming took off 7 bases at V and 5 bases at J, with 15 bases between the two ends. Per the germline V gene, CDR1 is SQVTM and CDR2 is ANQGSEA. Here the CDR3 DNA reads TGCAGCGCCCGGTCTGGGGGCCACAATGAGCAGTTCTTC. Amino acids: CSARSGGHNEQFF.

In its sample, this clonotype was seen many times. This chain uses TRBV14 with TRBJ2-1, with TRBD1 matching over 7 bases. V was pared by 4 bases and J by 1 base, with 7 bases of the junction left unmatched. Germline assignment: CDR1 SGHDN and CDR2 FVKESK. The CDR3 consists of 16 residues. The DNA of the CDR3 is TGTGCCAGCAGCCCCGACAGGGCATCTTCCTACAATGAGCAGTTCTTC. It encodes CASSPDRASSYNEQFF.

The chain couples TRBV7-8 to TRBJ2-5; D tentatively reads TRBD1 or TRBD2 (5 bases each). The CDR3 spans 15 residues. With 6 bases removed from V and 3 bases from J, the gap between germline ends came to 17 bases. Germline V CDR1 and CDR2: SGHVS, FQNEAQ. CDR3 residues: CASRRRGAEKETQYF. The DNA of the CDR3 is TGTGCCAGCAGGAGGAGAGGGGCGGAAAAAGAGACCCAGTACTTC.

A note on this clonotype: The junction differs from germline at one of its ends, possibly a read error. The J gene is TRBJ2-1, the V gene TRBV6-2 or TRBV6-3, with TRBD2 matching over 8 bases. The CDR3 contains 16 residues. Germline-derived CDR1 and CDR2 are MNHEY and SVGEGT. Here the CDR3 reads CASSDNLAGFYNEQSF. CDR3 in DNA: TGTGCCAGCAGCGACAACCTAGCGGGCTTTTACAATGAGCAGTCCTTC.

This clonotype occurred a few times. The gene calls are TRBV29-1 and TRBJ2-3; TRBD2 might be the D (5 bases). CDR1 SQVTM and CDR2 ANQGSEA come from the germline V gene. Trimming removed 7 bases at V and 0 bases at J, with 11 bases between. The CDR3 extends over 13 amino acids. The DNA for the CDR3 is TGCAGCGCCCTGGAGGCTAGCACAGATACGCAGTATTTT. Its protein is CSALEASTDTQYF.

The chain recombines TRBV5-4 with TRBJ2-2; D is unclear. There are 14 residues in the CDR3. Germline V gene lookup returns CDR1 SGHNT and CDR2 YYREEE (reference sequence). V was pared by 5 bases and J by 3 bases, with 11 bases between. The CDR3 sequence is CASSPNSYTGELFF. The CDR3 DNA sequence: TGTGCCAGCAGTCCCAACAGCTACACCGGGGAGCTGTTTTTT.

This clonotype was counted only a few times. The rearrangement joins TRBV20-1 to TRBJ1-5; D is ambiguous. Per germline, CDR1 DFQATT and CDR2 SNEGSKA (reference sequence). The CDR3 spans 13 residues. Trimming left V 1 base short and J 7 bases short, with 11 bases between. The CDR3 here is CSARGLIRQPQHF. In DNA form, the CDR3 reads TGCAGTGCTAGAGGACTTATCCGACAGCCCCAGCATTTT.

This clonotype has only a few counts. The chain has TRBV15 and TRBJ2-5, with unresolved D. The CDR3 contains 15 residues. Trimming took 1 base from V and 1 from J, leaving 10 bases between them. Germline CDR1 and CDR2: LNHNV and YYDKDF (reference sequence). CDR3 sequence reads: CATSRGVFPQETQYF. The CDR3, as DNA: TGTGCCACCAGCAGAGGGGTGTTTCCCCAAGAGACCCAGTACTTC.